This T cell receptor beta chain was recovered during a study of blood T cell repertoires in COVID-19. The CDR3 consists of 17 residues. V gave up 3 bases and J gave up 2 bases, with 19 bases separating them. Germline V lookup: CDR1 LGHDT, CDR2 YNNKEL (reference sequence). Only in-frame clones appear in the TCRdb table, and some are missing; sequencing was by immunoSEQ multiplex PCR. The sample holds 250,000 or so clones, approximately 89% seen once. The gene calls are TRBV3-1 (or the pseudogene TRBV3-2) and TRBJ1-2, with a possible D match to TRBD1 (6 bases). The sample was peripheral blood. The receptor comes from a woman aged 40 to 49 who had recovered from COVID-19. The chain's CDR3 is CASSHTPRGALNYGYTF. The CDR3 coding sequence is TGTGCCAGCAGCCACACCCCCCGGGGGGCCCTCAACTATGGCTACACCTTC.